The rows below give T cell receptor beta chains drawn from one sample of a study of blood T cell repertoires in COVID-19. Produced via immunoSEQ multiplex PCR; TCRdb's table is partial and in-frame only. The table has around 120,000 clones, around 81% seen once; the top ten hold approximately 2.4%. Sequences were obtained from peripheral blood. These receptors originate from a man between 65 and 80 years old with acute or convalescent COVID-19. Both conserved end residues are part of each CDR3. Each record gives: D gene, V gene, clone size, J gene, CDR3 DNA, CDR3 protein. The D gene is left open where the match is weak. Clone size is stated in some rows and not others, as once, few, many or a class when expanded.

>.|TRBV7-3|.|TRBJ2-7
TGTGCCAGCAGCTTAATACCAGGGGTGAACCACGAGCAGTACTTC
CASSLIPGVNHEQYF
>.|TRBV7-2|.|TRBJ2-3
TGTGCCAGCAGCTTATCGGGGGGCTTAAATACGCAGTATTTT
CASSLSGGLNTQYF
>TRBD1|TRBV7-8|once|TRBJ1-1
TGTGCCAGCAGCCGAAACAGGGGAGCTGAAGCTTTCTTT
CASSRNRGAEAFF
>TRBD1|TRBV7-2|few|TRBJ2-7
TGTGCCAGCAGCCAAGAGGCTCCGAACAGGGGGCCTTACGAGCAGTACTTC
CASSQEAPNRGPYEQYF
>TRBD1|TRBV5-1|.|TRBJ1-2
TGCGCCAGCAGCCCAGGGACAGGGGGCTTTGGCTACACCTTC
CASSPGTGGFGYTF
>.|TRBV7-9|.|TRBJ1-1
TGTGCCAGCAGCTTAGTGGCAGGGGAGTCCTTTAACACTGAAGCTTTCTTT
CASSLVAGESFNTEAFF
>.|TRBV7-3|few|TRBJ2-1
TGTGCCAGCAGCTTATTCCAGGGGGGCCTGTCGAATGAGCAGTTCTTC
CASSLFQGGLSNEQFF
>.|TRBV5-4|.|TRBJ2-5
TGTGCCAGCAGCCTCGACAGCGGCCAGGGGGAGACCCAGTACTTC
CASSLDSGQGETQYF
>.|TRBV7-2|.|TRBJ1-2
TGTGCCAGCAGCCTACGCAACCAGGGTGGCGGCTACACCTTC
CASSLRNQGGGYTF
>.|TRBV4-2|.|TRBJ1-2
TGTGCCAGCAGCCAAGAAGACTCTGGAAACTATGGCTACACCTTC
CASSQEDSGNYGYTF
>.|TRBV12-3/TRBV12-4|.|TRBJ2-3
TGTGCCAGCAGTTACAGGGGCACAGATACGCAGTATTTT
CASSYRGTDTQYF
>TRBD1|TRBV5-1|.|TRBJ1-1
TGCGCCAGCAGCCCTGTCCCGGGACAGGGATCGAACACTGAAGCTTTCTTT
CASSPVPGQGSNTEAFF
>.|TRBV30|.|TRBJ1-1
TGTGCCTGGAGTGTACGGGCGAGGGGGGGGTTATGTAAAGCTTTCTTT
CAWSVRARGGLCKAFF
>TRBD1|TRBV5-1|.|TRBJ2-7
TGCGCCAGCAGCTGGGAACCGGACAGGGCCGAGCAGTACTTC
CASSWEPDRAEQYF
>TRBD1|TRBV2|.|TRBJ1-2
TGTGCCAGCAGTGAGTTTTGGGGACAGGGGATTAACTATGGCTACACCTTC
CASSEFWGQGINYGYTF
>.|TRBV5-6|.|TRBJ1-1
TGTGCCAGCAGATTGTCGGGGAACACTGAAGCTTTCTTT
CASRLSGNTEAFF
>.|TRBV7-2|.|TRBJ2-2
TGTGCCAGCAGCTTAGCGGGGTGGGGGCTAGACACCGGGGAGCTGTTTTTT
CASSLAGWGLDTGELFF
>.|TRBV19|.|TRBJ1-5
TGTGCCAGTAGGGGACTTAGCAATCAGCCCCAGCATTTT
CASRGLSNQPQHF
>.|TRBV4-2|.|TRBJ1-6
TGTGCCAGCAGGAATCAAGGGGACTATAATTCACCCCTCCACTTT
CASRNQGDYNSPLHF
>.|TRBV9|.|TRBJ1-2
TGTGCCAGCAGCGACCCCTGGGCAGGCTTCTATGGCTACACCTTC
CASSDPWAGFYGYTF
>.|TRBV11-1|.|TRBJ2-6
TGTGCCAGCAGCGTATGGCGGCACGCTGGGGCCAACGTCCTGACTTTC
CASSVWRHAGANVLTF
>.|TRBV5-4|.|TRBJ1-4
TGTGCCAGCAGCCGTGATACAGGGAGAAGCAATGAAAAACTGTTTTTT
CASSRDTGRSNEKLFF
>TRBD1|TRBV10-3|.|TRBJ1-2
TGTGCCATCAGTGAGTCGATTTCCGGGACAGCCTGTACCTTC
CAISESISGTACTF
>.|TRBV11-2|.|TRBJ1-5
TGTGCCAGCAGCTTAGGTCTGAGTAGCAATCAGCCCCAGCATTTT
CASSLGLSSNQPQHF
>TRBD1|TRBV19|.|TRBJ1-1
TGTGCCAGTAGTTCCCGGGACAAGGGGGCCACTGAAGCTTTCTTT
CASSSRDKGATEAFF
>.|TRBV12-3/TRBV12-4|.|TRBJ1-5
TGTGCCAGCAGTTTGGCAGGAAATCAGCCCCAGCATTTT
CASSLAGNQPQHF